Shown below are 26 T cell receptor beta chains from a single sample sequenced in a study of blood T cell repertoires in COVID-19. The data were produced by immunoSEQ multiplex PCR, yet TCRdb's version contains in-frame clones alone and is incomplete. The top ten hold about 1.9% of the sample, which has hundreds of thousands of clones, around 85% seen once. Material: PBMCs or T cells enriched from blood (not recorded which). Receptors originate from a woman aged 25 to 39 who had been exposed to COVID-19.

This clone was recorded a few times. The chain couples TRBV28 to TRBJ2-5; 8 nucleotides line up with TRBD2. In germline, CDR1 is MDHEN, CDR2 SYDVKM. The CDR3 has 13 residues. The V and J ends lost 9 bases and 2 bases, in that order; junction bases with no gene match: 5. The CDR3 DNA sequence: TGTGCCAGTCTCCCTAGCGGGCAAGAGACCCAGTACTTC. As protein: CASLPSGQETQYF. Drawing the rest from reference TRBV28 and TRBJ2-5, the complete variable domain is DVKVTQSSRYLVKRTGEKVFLECVQDMDHENMFWYRQDPGLGLRLIYFSYDVKMKEKGDIPEGYSVSREKKERFSLILESASTNQTSMYLCASLPSGQETQYFGPGTRLLVL.

The chain combines TRBV28 with TRBJ2-5; a possible D gene is TRBD2 (6 bases). V was clipped by 5 bases and J by 5 bases, with 24 bases between them. The germline V gene has CDR1 MDHEN and CDR2 SYDVKM. The length of the CDR3 is 17 residues. The CDR3 is CASSPATSGLNVETQYF. CDR3 DNA: TGTGCCAGCAGTCCTGCTACCAGCGGGCTTAATGTGGAGACCCAGTACTTC.

The chain employs TRBV9 and TRBJ2-1, with TRBD1 as a possible D gene (5 bases). Trimming took 0 bases from V and 7 from J, leaving 17 bases between them. Germline CDR1 is SGDLS and CDR2 is YYNGEE. The CDR3 covers 16 residues. The CDR3: CASSVEGQGAANEQFF. For the CDR3, the DNA is TGTGCCAGCAGCGTAGAGGGGCAGGGTGCGGCGAATGAGCAGTTCTTC.

Here the CDR3 DNA reads TGTGCCAGCGGACAGCGGGACCTTGGCACAGATACGCAGTATTTT. Translation gives CASGQRDLGTDTQYF. The J gene is TRBJ2-3, the V gene TRBV19; weak D call: TRBD2 (7 bases). CDR1 and CDR2 (germline): LNHDA, SQIVND (reference sequence). The germline V and J ends were trimmed by 9 bases and 1 base, with 17 bases remaining between them. This CDR3 is 15 amino acids long.

V and J are TRBV2 and TRBJ2-7, with D tentatively TRBD1 (5 bases). The CDR3 is 12 amino acids. Trimming removed 7 bases at V and 4 bases at J, with 11 bases between. Germline V lookup: CDR1 SNHLY, CDR2 FYNNEI. Written as DNA, the CDR3 is TGTGCCAGCAATACAGGAGTTTACGAGCAGTACTTC. Translation: CASNTGVYEQYF. Looking up the rest from reference TRBV2 and TRBJ2-7 gives the full variable domain: EPEVTQTPSHQVTQMGQEVILRCVPISNHLYFYWYRQILGQKVEFLVSFYNNEISEKSEIFDDQFSVERPDGSNFTLKIRSTKLEDSAMYFCASNTGVYEQYFGPGTRLTVT.

The CDR3 coding sequence is TGTGCCAGTAAAACAGGTACCTCTGGGGCCAACGTCCTGACTTTC. This codes for CASKTGTSGANVLTF. This sequence joins TRBV19 and TRBJ2-6, with D possibly TRBD1 on 5 matching bases. The CDR3 consists of 15 residues. Germline lookup yields CDR1 LNHDA and CDR2 SQIVND (reference sequence). V was clipped by 7 bases and J by 0 bases, with 10 bases between them.

The rearrangement uses TRBV12-5 and TRBJ1-6, with 9 bases aligning to TRBD1. The germline V gene encodes CDR1 LGHNT and CDR2 FRNRAP. J lost 10 bases, V lost 3 bases, and 4 bases had no gene match. This CDR3 has 14 residues. CDR3 in DNA: TGTGCTAGTGGTTTTGGACAGGGGCAGTCACCCCTCCACTTT. This codes for CASGFGQGQSPLHF.

This chain joins TRBV19 and TRBJ1-1; 9 nucleotides line up with TRBD1. J gave up 6 bases and V 6 bases, and 5 bases lay outside the gene matches. Germline V CDR1 and CDR2: LNHDA, SQIVND (reference sequence). This CDR3 contains 13 residues. The CDR3 DNA follows: TGTGCCAGTAGGGACAGGGGTTGGCCTGAAGCTTTCTTT. It is translated as CASRDRGWPEAFF.

The chain has TRBV9 and TRBJ2-7; a possible D gene is TRBD1 (6 bases). The germline V gene encodes CDR1 SGDLS and CDR2 YYNGEE. This CDR3 is 16 amino acids long. The V gene lost 0 bases and the J gene lost 1 base, with 14 bases spanning the gap. The CDR3 sequence: CASSVAPGTRSYEQYF. The DNA for the CDR3 is TGTGCCAGCAGCGTAGCGCCCGGGACACGGTCCTACGAGCAGTACTTC. The full variable domain, completed using reference TRBV9 and TRBJ2-7, is DSGVTQTPKHLITATGQRVTLRCSPRSGDLSVYWYQQSLDQGLQFLIQYYNGEERAKGNILERFSAQQFPDLHSELNLSSLELGDSALYFCASSVAPGTRSYEQYFGPGTRLTVT.

V and J are TRBV30 and TRBJ1-1, with D perhaps TRBD1 (6 bases). Germline CDR1 and CDR2: GTSNPN and SVGIG (reference sequence). This CDR3 contains 12 residues. The germline V and J ends were trimmed by 5 bases and 6 bases, with 13 bases remaining between them. CDR3 coding DNA: TGTGCCTGGGGAAGGGGGATCGCTGAAGCTTTCTTT. Translation gives CAWGRGIAEAFF.

The genes are TRBV19 and TRBJ1-1; TRBD1 matches 8 bases. After removal of 8 bases from V and 1 base from J, the junction contained 6 bases not matched to a gene. Germline CDR1 reads LNHDA; CDR2 reads SQIVND (reference sequence). The CDR3 extends over 14 amino acids. CDR3 sequence reads: CASRRGRENTEAFF. The CDR3, as DNA: TGTGCCAGTCGCAGGGGGCGGGAGAACACTGAAGCTTTCTTT. Full variable domain (remainder filled in from reference TRBV19 and TRBJ1-1): DGGITQSPKYLFRKEGQNVTLSCEQNLNHDAMYWYRQDPGQGLRLIYYSQIVNDFQKGDIAEGYSVSREKKESFPLTVTSAQKNPTAFYLCASRRGRENTEAFFGQGTRLTVV.

The chain uses TRBV6-5 and TRBJ2-2; weak D call: TRBD2 (5 bases). CDR3 length: 15 amino acids. V lost 6 bases to trimming and J lost 4 bases, with 15 bases between them. Germline assignment: CDR1 MNHEY and CDR2 SVGAGI. The CDR3 coding sequence is TGTGCCAGCAGAATACGGACTCGAGGCACCGGGGAGCTGTTTTTT. This encodes CASRIRTRGTGELFF.

The V and J genes are TRBV28 and TRBJ1-1; a weak D match, TRBD1 (6 bases). The CDR3 totals 16 residues. The germline V and J ends were trimmed by 7 bases and 0 bases, with 18 bases remaining between them. Germline V gene data show CDR1 as MDHEN and CDR2 as SYDVKM. The CDR3 region has the DNA TGTGCCAGCACCACGGGGGGGGCAGAGGTGAACACTGAAGCTTTCTTT. It yields the protein CASTTGGAEVNTEAFF.

This chain links TRBV6-5 with TRBJ1-2, with D possibly matching TRBD1 (5 bases). This CDR3 comprises 13 residues. Trimming pared 6 bases from V and 3 bases from J, leaving 11 bases between. Germline V gene sequence: CDR1 MNHEY, CDR2 SVGAGI. The CDR3: CASSQEGYYGYTF. CDR3 sequence (DNA): TGTGCCAGCAGCCAGGAGGGGTACTATGGCTACACCTTC.

This clone was detected a few times. J is TRBJ2-7 and V is TRBV2; 10 nucleotides match TRBD2. Per germline, CDR1 SNHLY and CDR2 FYNNEI. The CDR3 has 15 residues. J lost 6 bases, V lost 5 bases, and 10 bases had no gene match. The CDR3, as DNA: TGTGCCAGCAGTCCTCTAGCGGGAGTTTTATCCGAGCAGTACTTC. It translates to CASSPLAGVLSEQYF.

The J gene is TRBJ1-1, the V gene TRBV28; D is uncertain. V gave up 2 bases and J gave up 6 bases, with 7 bases separating them. Germline V gene sequence: CDR1 MDHEN, CDR2 SYDVKM. This CDR3 has 12 amino acids. The chain's CDR3 is CASSLVGSEAFF. In DNA, the CDR3 is TGTGCCAGCAGTTTAGTGGGCTCTGAAGCTTTCTTT.

V and J are TRBV27 and TRBJ2-7; D possibly corresponds to TRBD1 (5 bases). The germline V gene encodes CDR1 MNHEY and CDR2 SMNVEV (reference sequence). This CDR3 spans 14 amino acids. The germline V and J ends were trimmed by 6 bases and 4 bases, with 16 bases remaining between them. CDR3: CASRGKGHPYEQYF. CDR3 DNA sequence: TGTGCCAGCAGAGGAAAAGGACACCCTTACGAGCAGTACTTC.

This rearrangement joins TRBV28 to TRBJ1-1; tentatively, D is TRBD1 (6 bases). Trimming removed 8 bases from V and 4 bases from J, with 23 bases in between. CDR1 is MDHEN, CDR2 SYDVKM, per germline. CDR3 length: 16 amino acids. Written as DNA, the CDR3 is TGTGCCAGCGGCCCGGCATCGGCAGGGGAAAGCACTGAAGCTTTCTTT. Amino acids: CASGPASAGESTEAFF.

This clone was seen only once. The chain recombines TRBV18 with TRBJ1-2; no firm D call. V was shortened by 1 base and J by 7 bases, with 10 bases between the two germline ends. The CDR3 contains 13 residues. Germline V CDR1 and CDR2: KGHSH, LQKENI. This CDR3 is CASSPRGEGGYTF. The CDR3 nucleotides are TGTGCCAGCTCACCACGGGGAGAGGGTGGCTACACCTTC.

This clone has more than one count but fewer than ten. The rearrangement joins TRBV12-5 to TRBJ2-2; D may be TRBD2 (6 bases). The CDR3 covers 15 residues. The ends were cut back, 2 bases at V and 7 bases at J, with 14 bases in the middle. The germline V gene has CDR1 LGHNT and CDR2 FRNRAP. CDR3 amino acids: CASGLLRGGVGELFF. CDR3 nucleotide sequence: TGTGCTAGTGGTTTGTTACGAGGAGGGGTCGGGGAGCTGTTTTTT.

This rearrangement joins TRBV7-6 to TRBJ2-5; a weak D match, TRBD2 (5 bases). CDR3 length equals 16 residues. Trimming took off 1 base at V and 4 bases at J, with 16 bases between the two ends. Germline assignment: CDR1 SGHVS and CDR2 FNYEAQ. CDR3 sequence (DNA): TGTGCCAGCAGCTTAGTAGCGAAGGGCGGCAGAGAGACCCAGTACTTC. The encoded protein is CASSLVAKGGRETQYF.

The chain links TRBV19 to TRBJ2-5, with 16 bases lining up with TRBD2. This CDR3 contains 19 residues. V shed 5 bases and J 1 base; nucleotides not matched to a gene: 10. CDR1 LNHDA and CDR2 SQIVND come from the germline V gene (reference sequence). CDR3 coding DNA: TGTGCCAGTAGTGATTCCGGGACTAGCGGGGGGGCGCGCCAAGAGACCCAGTACTTC. Amino acids: CASSDSGTSGGARQETQYF.

J is TRBJ2-4 and V is TRBV4-2; 9 nucleotides align to TRBD2. J gave up 2 bases and V 0 bases, and 5 bases lay outside the gene matches. The CDR3 is made up of 17 amino acids. The germline gives CDR1 LGHNA, CDR2 YNFKEQ. DNA of the CDR3: TGTGCCAGCAGCCAAGAGGGTAGCGGGAGAACCAAAAACATTCAGTACTTC. Translated, it gives CASSQEGSGRTKNIQYF.

The chain carries TRBV19 and TRBJ2-2; 10 bases are shared with TRBD1. The CDR3 is made up of 15 amino acids. Germline V CDR1 and CDR2: LNHDA, SQIVND (reference sequence). Trimming took 4 bases from V and 6 from J; bases not matched to a gene: 5. For the CDR3, the DNA is TGTGCCAGTAGTACCACCGGGACAGGGGCCGGGGAGCTGTTTTTT. Translation: CASSTTGTGAGELFF.

The chain uses TRBV24-1 and TRBJ1-1; the match to TRBD1 covers 9 bases. Germline V gene lookup returns CDR1 KGHDR and CDR2 SFDVKD. V dropped 9 bases and J dropped 4; count of bases not matched to a gene: 11. CDR3 length: 15 amino acids. For the CDR3, the DNA is TGTGCCACCGCTGAAGGACAGGGGTATGGCACTGAAGCTTTCTTT. It is translated as CATAEGQGYGTEAFF.

The V and J genes are TRBV7-9 and TRBJ2-5; 10 nucleotides agree with TRBD2. The V segment lost 2 bases and the J segment 4 bases; nucleotides outside the gene matches: 7. CDR1 SEHNR and CDR2 FQNEAQ come from the germline V gene (reference sequence). This CDR3 is 16 amino acids long. The CDR3 coding sequence is TGTGCCAGCAGCTTAAGCACTAGCGGGATGGGAGAGACCCAGTACTTC. Encoded protein: CASSLSTSGMGETQYF.